The subject of this entry is one TCR beta chain. With 4 bases clipped from V and 5 bases from J, the junction kept 16 bases outside the gene matches. Germline V gene lookup returns CDR1 SGHTA and CDR2 FQGNSA. This CDR3 is built from 18 residues. This sample stems from a study of blood T cell repertoires in COVID-19. Study-wide context: PBMCs, B-cell-depleted T cells, or T cells were the source of the cDNA or gDNA that made up the material.

Assay: immunoSEQ multiplex PCR; the TCRdb copy retains only in-frame clones and omits some. The sample has about 520,000 clones, approximately 83% seen once. Sequencing was carried out using peripheral blood. The J gene is TRBJ2-3, the V gene TRBV7-2; 9 nucleotides match TRBD2. This clonotype was obtained from a human donor in a cohort sampled during active COVID-19. CDR3 bases: TGTGCCAGCAGCTCCCCTAGCGGGAAGTCTGTTTTTGGAGATACGCAGTATTTT. This gives the protein CASSSPSGKSVFGDTQYF.